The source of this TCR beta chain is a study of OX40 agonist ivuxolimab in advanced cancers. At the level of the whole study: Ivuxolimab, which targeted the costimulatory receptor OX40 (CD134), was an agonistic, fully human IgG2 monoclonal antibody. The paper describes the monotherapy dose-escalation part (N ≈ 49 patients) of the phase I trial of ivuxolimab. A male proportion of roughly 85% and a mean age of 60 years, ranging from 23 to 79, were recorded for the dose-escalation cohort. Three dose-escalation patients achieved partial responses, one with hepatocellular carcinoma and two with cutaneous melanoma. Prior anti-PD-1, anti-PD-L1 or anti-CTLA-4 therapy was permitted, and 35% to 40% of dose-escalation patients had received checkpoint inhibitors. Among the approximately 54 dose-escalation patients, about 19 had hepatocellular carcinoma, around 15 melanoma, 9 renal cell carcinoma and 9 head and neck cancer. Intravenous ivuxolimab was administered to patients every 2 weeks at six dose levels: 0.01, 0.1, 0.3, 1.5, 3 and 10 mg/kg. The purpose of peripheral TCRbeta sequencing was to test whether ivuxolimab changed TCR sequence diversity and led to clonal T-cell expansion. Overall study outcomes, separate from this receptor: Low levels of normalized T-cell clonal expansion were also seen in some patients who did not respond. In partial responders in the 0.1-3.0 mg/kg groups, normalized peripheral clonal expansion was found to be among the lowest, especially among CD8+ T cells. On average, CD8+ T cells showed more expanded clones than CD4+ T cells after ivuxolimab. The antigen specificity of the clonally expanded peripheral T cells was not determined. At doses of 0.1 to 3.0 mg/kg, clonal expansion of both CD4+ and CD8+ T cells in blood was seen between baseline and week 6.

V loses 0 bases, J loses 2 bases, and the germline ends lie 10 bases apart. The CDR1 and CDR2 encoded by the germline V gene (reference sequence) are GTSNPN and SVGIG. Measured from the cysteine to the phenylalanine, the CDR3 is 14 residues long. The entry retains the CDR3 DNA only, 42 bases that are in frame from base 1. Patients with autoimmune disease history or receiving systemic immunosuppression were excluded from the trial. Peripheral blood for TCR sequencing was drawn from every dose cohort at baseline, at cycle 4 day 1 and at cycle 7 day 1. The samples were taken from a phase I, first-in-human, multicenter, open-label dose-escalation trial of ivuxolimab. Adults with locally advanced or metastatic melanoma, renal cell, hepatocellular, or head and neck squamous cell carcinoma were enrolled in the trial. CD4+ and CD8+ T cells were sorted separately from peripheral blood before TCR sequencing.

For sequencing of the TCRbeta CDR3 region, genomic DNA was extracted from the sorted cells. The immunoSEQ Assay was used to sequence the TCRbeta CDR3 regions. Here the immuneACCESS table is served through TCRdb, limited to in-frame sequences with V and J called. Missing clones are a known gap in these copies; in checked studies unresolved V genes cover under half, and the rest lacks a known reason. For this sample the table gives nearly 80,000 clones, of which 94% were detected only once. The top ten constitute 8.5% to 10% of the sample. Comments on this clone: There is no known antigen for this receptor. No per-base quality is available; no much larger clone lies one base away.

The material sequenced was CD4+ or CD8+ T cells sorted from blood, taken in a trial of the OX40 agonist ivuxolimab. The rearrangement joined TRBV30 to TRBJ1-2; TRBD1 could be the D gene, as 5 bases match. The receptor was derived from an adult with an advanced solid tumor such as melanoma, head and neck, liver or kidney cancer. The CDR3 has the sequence CAWSVVGGNYGYTF. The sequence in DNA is TGTGCCTGGAGTGTAGTGGGGGGGAACTATGGCTACACCTTC.